This entry lists 16 T cell receptor beta chains sequenced from one sample in a study of blood T cell repertoires in COVID-19. Some clones are missing from TCRdb's copy, which holds only in-frame ones; the method was immunoSEQ multiplex PCR. The profile shows fewer than 350,000 clones, 65% to 90% of them singletons. The sample comprised peripheral blood. These receptors were taken from a woman between 55 and 75 years old with active or convalescent COVID-19.

The CDR3 here is CSVEFPMTGRNEQFF. DNA of the CDR3: TGCAGCGTTGAATTCCCGATGACAGGGAGGAATGAGCAGTTCTTC. The genes are TRBV29-1 and TRBJ2-1; D is possibly TRBD1 (7 bases). V was cut by 2 bases and J by 7 bases, with 18 bases left in between. The CDR3 has 15 residues. Germline V lookup: CDR1 SQVTM, CDR2 ANQGSEA.

This clone was counted a single time. Other DNA sequences in the same sample also yield this CDR3. The chain carries TRBV5-1 and TRBJ2-1; 8 bases match TRBD2. V lost 4 bases to trimming and J lost 0 bases; unmatched junction nucleotides: 3. The germline gives CDR1 SGHRS, CDR2 YFSETQ. This CDR3 comprises 15 residues. The CDR3 region has the DNA TGCGCCAGCAGCCTCGGGGGGGCCTCCTACAATGAGCAGTTCTTC. This translates into CASSLGGASYNEQFF.

V is TRBV7-9 and J is TRBJ1-1; possibly TRBD1 for D (6 bases). CDR1 and CDR2 (germline): SEHNR, FQNEAQ (reference sequence). This CDR3 is 13 amino acids long. The V gene lost 5 bases and the J gene lost 10 bases, with 17 bases spanning the gap. The CDR3 DNA reads as TGTGCCAGCAGCCAGGGGTTGGCCCTCAGAGCTTTCTTT. It yields the protein CASSQGLALRAFF.

The rearrangement links TRBV3-1 (or the pseudogene TRBV3-2) to TRBJ2-5; D ambiguous. The V gene's germline CDR1 is LGHDT and CDR2 YNNKEL (reference sequence). This CDR3 has 14 residues. V lost 2 bases and J lost 4, with 11 bases in between. The CDR3, as DNA: TGTGCCAGCAGCCAAACTTACTCCCTAGAGACCCAGTACTTC. It encodes CASSQTYSLETQYF.

The V call is TRBV7-9, the J call TRBJ1-4; D may be TRBD1 (5 bases). CDR3 length: 15 residues. Deletions cut 5 bases from V and 8 bases from J, with 18 bases between. From germline, CDR1 is SEHNR and CDR2 FQNEAQ (reference sequence). DNA of the CDR3: TGTGCCAGCAGCCCCTGGTCGGGGGGAGACGAAAAACTGTTTTTT. This encodes CASSPWSGGDEKLFF. The full variable domain, in which reference TRBV7-9 and TRBJ1-4 provide the parts outside the CDR3, is DTGVSQNPRHKITKRGQNVTFRCDPISEHNRLYWYRQTLGQGPEFLTYFQNEAQLEKSRLLSDRFSAERPKGSFSTLEIQRTEQGDSAMYLCASSPWSGGDEKLFFGSGTQLSVL.

The chain is built from TRBV5-1 and TRBJ1-1; 7 bases are shared with TRBD1. The CDR3 is 16 amino acids. CDR1 is SGHRS and CDR2 is YFSETQ in the germline V gene. Germline trimming cut 0 bases from V and 1 base from J; bases unmatched to any gene: 6. CDR3 sequence reads: CASSLAQGDRNTEAFF. The CDR3 nucleotides read TGCGCCAGCAGCTTGGCCCAAGGGGACAGGAACACTGAAGCTTTCTTT. Drawing the rest from reference TRBV5-1 and TRBJ1-1, the complete variable domain is KAGVTQTPRYLIKTRGQQVTLSCSPISGHRSVSWYQQTPGQGLQFLFEYFSETQRNKGNFPGRFSGRQFSNSRSEMNVSTLELGDSALYLCASSLAQGDRNTEAFFGQGTRLTVV.

This clone has just a few counts. The V gene is TRBV27, the J gene TRBJ2-7; no clear D gene. Trimming removed 6 bases from V and 2 bases from J, with 8 bases in between. The CDR3 length is 12 residues. Germline CDR1 and CDR2: MNHEY and SMNVEV (reference sequence). The CDR3 region has the DNA TGTGCCAGCAGAACCCCTACCTACGAGCAGTACTTC. Its translation is CASRTPTYEQYF.

CDR3 in DNA: TGTGCCACCAGCAGAGATCCAGCGGGGGGCACAGATACGCAGTATTTT. Amino acid sequence: CATSRDPAGGTDTQYF. The chain carries TRBV15 and TRBJ2-3; the match to TRBD2 covers 8 bases. This CDR3 is built from 16 residues. After removal of 0 bases from V and 1 base from J, the junction contained 3 bases not matched to a gene. Germline-derived CDR1 and CDR2 are LNHNV and YYDKDF (reference sequence).

The rearrangement links TRBV10-1 to TRBJ1-5; no reliable D call. V gave up 0 bases and J gave up 6 bases, with 18 bases separating them. CDR3 length equals 17 residues. The V gene's germline CDR1 is WNHNN and CDR2 SYGVQD (reference sequence). Here the CDR3 DNA reads TGCGCCAGCAGTGAGTCAGCGGGTCCCATAGGGTGTCAGCCCCAGCATTTT. Protein: CASSESAGPIGCQPQHF.

J is TRBJ1-2 and V is TRBV11-1; no firm D call. The CDR3 covers 15 residues. Germline V gene lookup returns CDR1 SGHAT and CDR2 FQDESV (reference sequence). The V end was cut by 5 bases, the J end by 3 bases, with 16 bases between. The CDR3 here is CASSPLGGRDYGYTF. The CDR3 DNA sequence: TGTGCCAGCAGCCCACTAGGTGGACGGGACTATGGCTACACCTTC.

The chain couples TRBV4-1 to TRBJ2-7, with D possibly matching TRBD1 (5 bases). The V end lost 1 base, the J end lost 6 bases, and 19 bases lay between the germline ends. The CDR3 loop spans 16 amino acids. Germline V CDR1 and CDR2: MGHRA, YSYEKL. The CDR3, as DNA: TGCGCCAGCAGCCAAGGCGTATTGGGGCGGTCCATCGAGCAGTACTTC. Its translation is CASSQGVLGRSIEQYF.

The V gene is TRBV15, the J gene TRBJ2-1, with D tentatively TRBD1 (5 bases). Germline V CDR1 and CDR2: LNHNV, YYDKDF (reference sequence). The CDR3 runs to 14 residues. Trimming stripped 1 base from V and 6 bases from J, with 10 bases between. CDR3 coding DNA: TGTGCCACCAGCAGAGGTAACAGGATCAATGAGCAGTTCTTC. It specifies CATSRGNRINEQFF.

The V gene is TRBV18, the J gene TRBJ2-1, with D possibly TRBD1 on 5 matching bases. This CDR3 contains 15 residues. Deletions cut 1 base from V and 6 bases from J, with 13 bases between. Germline-derived CDR1 and CDR2 are KGHSH and LQKENI. In nucleotides, the CDR3 is TGTGCCAGCTCACCACGGCAGGGTCTCCTCAATGAGCAGTTCTTC. As protein: CASSPRQGLLNEQFF.

The V call is TRBV5-4, the J call TRBJ2-5; maybe TRBD2 (5 bases). This CDR3 has 15 amino acids. Trimming cost V 3 bases and J 5 bases, with 17 bases left between them. Germline V gene data show CDR1 as SGHNT and CDR2 as YYREEE (reference sequence). The CDR3 coding sequence is TGTGCCAGCAGCTCCGGACTCTCATCGGGGGAGACCCAGTACTTC. Protein product: CASSSGLSSGETQYF.

The chain couples TRBV18 to TRBJ2-7, with 8 bases lining up with TRBD1. V lost 5 bases, J lost 2 bases, and 8 bases stayed unmatched. The V gene's germline CDR1 is KGHSH and CDR2 LQKENI. The CDR3 totals 15 residues. The CDR3 bases are TGTGCCAGCTCAGTACCGGGACAGGACACCTACGAGCAGTACTTC. Its protein is CASSVPGQDTYEQYF. The variable domain in full, with the rest retrieved from reference TRBV18 and TRBJ2-7, is NAGVMQNPRHLVRRRGQEARLRCSPMKGHSHVYWYRQLPEEGLKFMVYLQKENIIDESGMPKERFSAEFPKEGPSILRIQQVVRGDSAAYFCASSVPGQDTYEQYFGPGTRLTVT.

CDR3 in amino acids: CASSGHTPGQGLNGYTF. For the CDR3, the DNA is TGTGCCAGCAGTGGTCACACTCCGGGACAGGGGTTGAATGGCTACACCTTC. This chain connects TRBV2 to TRBJ1-2; 10 positions agree with TRBD1. CDR3 size: 17 residues. Germline V CDR1 and CDR2: SNHLY, FYNNEI. Trimming cost V 4 bases and J 6 bases; bases outside gene matches: 14.